This TCR beta chain was identified during a study of blood T cell repertoires in COVID-19. The CDR3 consists of 15 residues. The V segment lost 9 bases and the J segment 7 bases; nucleotides outside the gene matches: 9. Germline CDR1 and CDR2: LNHDA and SQIVND (reference sequence). The method was immunoSEQ multiplex PCR; TCRdb's version includes in-frame clones alone and lacks a portion of them. This table has under 75,000 clones, approximately 91% appearing once. This sequence joins TRBV19 and TRBJ1-6; 10 positions match TRBD1. This receptor was obtained from a man in his fifties or sixties with active COVID-19. Specimen: peripheral blood. DNA for the CDR3: TGTGCCAGCAAAGCCGGGACAGGGGTAAATTCACCCCTCCACTTT. Translating gives CASKAGTGVNSPLHF.